The rows below give T cell receptor beta chains drawn from one sample of a study of T cell responses to AZD1222 COVID-19 vaccine. Clones were sequenced by immunoSEQ multiplex PCR, and TCRdb holds only the in-frame ones, with some missing. The table has around 180,000 clones, about 85% seen once. The sample here was peripheral blood, taken on day 0 of AZD1222 vaccination. The receptor set was obtained from an adult in good health. CDR3s include the opening cysteine and the closing phenylalanine or tryptophan.

CDR3aa	j_gene	v_gene
CASSWGPTYEQYF	TRBJ2-7	TRBV7-8
CASSLVDRGGLMGEQYF	TRBJ2-7	TRBV5-6
CASSPRSGANVLTF	TRBJ2-6	TRBV5-1
CASSVGQGDYNEQFF	TRBJ2-1	TRBV9
CASSYSPSSGYTF	TRBJ1-2	TRBV28
CASSEGRDRVYEQYF	TRBJ2-7	TRBV2
CASSLGAGRRTDTQYF	TRBJ2-3	TRBV13
CASGRGLATGEQYF	TRBJ2-7	TRBV19
CASSLEAGGTYEQYF	TRBJ2-7	TRBV7-9
CASSLQAGEGTDTQYF	TRBJ2-3	TRBV5-1
CASSLGASHRNNEQFF	TRBJ2-1	TRBV5-1
CASSLRQGVTLNGYTF	TRBJ1-2	TRBV13
CASTPHTSGRYEQFF	TRBJ2-1	TRBV28
CASSSTGDFAGYTF	TRBJ1-2	TRBV5-1
CASSFATSANEQFF	NA	TRBV6-5
CASARDTYGYTF	TRBJ1-2	TRBV18
CASSVDVGDEQFF	TRBJ2-1	TRBV9
CASSFNSGRRGYGYTF	TRBJ1-2	TRBV7-9
CASSLTGFLGETQYF	TRBJ2-5	TRBV6-6